This TCR beta chain was recovered during a study of cytomegalovirus exposure and HLA in healthy donors. CDR3 length: 16 amino acids. With 1 base clipped from V and 5 bases from J, the junction kept 9 bases outside the gene matches. Germline V gene sequence: CDR1 GTSNPN, CDR2 SVGIG (reference sequence). Only in-frame clones appear in the TCRdb table, and some are missing; sequencing was by immunoSEQ multiplex PCR. The sample lists more than 250,000 clones, about 90% seen once, with 3% to 3.5% in the top ten. The chain is built from TRBV30 and TRBJ2-3; 10 bases are shared with TRBD2. The sample comprised PBMCs. The source of this sequence is a young woman in good health and CMV-seronegative. The CDR3 DNA reads as TGTGCCTGGAGTGCCCGGACTAGCGGCCGAGGAGATACGCAGTATTTT. The encoded protein is CAWSARTSGRGDTQYF.